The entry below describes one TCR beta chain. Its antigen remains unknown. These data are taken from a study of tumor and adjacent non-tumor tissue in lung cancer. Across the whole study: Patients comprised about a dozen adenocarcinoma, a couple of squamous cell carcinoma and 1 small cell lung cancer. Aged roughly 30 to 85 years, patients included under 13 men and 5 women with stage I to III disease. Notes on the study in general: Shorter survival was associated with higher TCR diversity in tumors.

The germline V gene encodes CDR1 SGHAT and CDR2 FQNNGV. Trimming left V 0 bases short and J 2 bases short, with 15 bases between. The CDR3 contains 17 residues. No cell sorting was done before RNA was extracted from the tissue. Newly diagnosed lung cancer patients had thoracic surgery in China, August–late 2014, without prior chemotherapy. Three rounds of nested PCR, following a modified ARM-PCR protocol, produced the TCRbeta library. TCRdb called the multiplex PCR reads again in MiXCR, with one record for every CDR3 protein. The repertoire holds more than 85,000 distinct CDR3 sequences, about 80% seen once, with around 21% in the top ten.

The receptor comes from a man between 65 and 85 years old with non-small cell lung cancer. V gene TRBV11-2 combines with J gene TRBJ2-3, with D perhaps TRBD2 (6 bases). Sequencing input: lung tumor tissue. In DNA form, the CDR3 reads TGTGCCAGCAGCTTAGATCTGGCGGGACCAATCACAGATACGCAGTATTTT. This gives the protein CASSLDLAGPITDTQYF.